Each of the 31 T cell receptor beta chains below was sequenced from the same sample in a study of post-analysis software for immune sequencing data. Study outcomes and limitations: Patients used several TRBV segments, including TRBV5-6, TRBV5-1 and TRBV20-1, more often than controls.

What these receptors recognize is not known. TCR beta libraries were prepared from cDNA with unique molecular identifiers. TCRdb itself ran the PCR reads through MiXCR, one entry per CDR3 protein. The sample has around 200,000 distinct CDR3 sequences; 25% to 35% are singletons. The specimen was blood. The receptors come from a girl aged 2 to 17 with multiple sclerosis.

The table lists this clonotype with many counts. V is TRBV12-3 or TRBV12-4 and J is TRBJ2-5; the match to TRBD1 covers 7 bases. The CDR3 contains 14 residues. Trimming removed 5 bases from V and 5 bases from J; junction bases left unmatched: 8. CDR3 coding DNA: TGTGCCAGCAGTCTTACAGGGGCAATTGAGACCCAGTACTTC. Its protein product is CASSLTGAIETQYF.

This clonotype showed up just once. The chain carries TRBV29-1 and TRBJ1-1, with D maybe TRBD1 (6 bases). Trimming left V 4 bases short and J 1 base short, with 10 bases between. CDR3 length equals 13 residues. The germline V gene encodes CDR1 SQVTM and CDR2 ANQGSEA. The CDR3 DNA reads as TGCAGCGTTGGGAGGACAGCGAACACTGAAGCTTTCTTT. This translates into CSVGRTANTEAFF.

This clonotype was seen repeatedly, ten times or more. The chain combines TRBV12-3 or TRBV12-4 with TRBJ2-5; D is perhaps TRBD1 (6 bases). The CDR3 is 11 residues long. With 5 bases removed from V and 8 bases from J, the gap between germline ends came to 9 bases. CDR3 loop: CASSIQGTQYF. CDR3 DNA: TGTGCCAGCAGTATACAGGGAACCCAGTACTTC.

The sample holds many counts of this clonotype. The chain has TRBV4-1 and TRBJ2-1; D might be TRBD1 (6 bases). Trimming cost V 4 bases and J 3 bases, with 7 bases left between them. In germline, CDR1 is MGHRA, CDR2 YSYEKL. The length of the CDR3 is 13 residues. Here the CDR3 DNA reads TGCGCCAGCAGCCTGACAGGCTACAATGAGCAGTTCTTC. Protein product: CASSLTGYNEQFF.

A remark on this clonotype: A much larger clone sits a single nucleotide away, making a read error possible. This chain links TRBV5-1 with TRBJ2-5; weak D call: TRBD1 (6 bases). The germline CDR1 and CDR2 sequences are SGHRS and YFSETQ. CDR3 length: 13 amino acids. For the CDR3, the DNA is TGCGCCTGCAGCTTTACAGGGTCGAATGAGCAGTACTTC. This sequence encodes CACSFTGSNEQYF.

This chain uses TRBV5-1 with TRBJ2-2; TRBD2 aligns across 10 bases. The germline V gene encodes CDR1 SGHRS and CDR2 YFSETQ. V lost 2 bases to trimming and J lost 0 bases; unmatched junction nucleotides: 7. The length of the CDR3 is 18 residues. The CDR3 nucleotides read TGCGCCAGCAGCTTCGCAGGGCTAGCGGGAGCGAACACCGGGGAGCTGTTTTTT. It is translated as CASSFAGLAGANTGELFF.

This clonotype was seen ten or more times. The V and J genes are TRBV27 and TRBJ2-6; 10 bases fit TRBD2. Trimming cost V 6 bases and J 2 bases; bases outside gene matches: 4. The CDR3 is 16 residues long. CDR1 and CDR2 (germline): MNHEY, SMNVEV (reference sequence). This CDR3 is CASRPLAGAGANVLTF. The DNA of the CDR3 is TGTGCCAGCAGGCCGCTAGCGGGAGCTGGGGCCAACGTCCTGACTTTC.

There are a few counts of this clonotype. The chain employs TRBV5-8 and TRBJ1-1; D ambiguous. V was trimmed by 4 bases and J by 0 bases, leaving 10 bases between them. The CDR3 is 14 residues long. The V gene's germline CDR1 is SGHTS and CDR2 YDEGEE. Written as DNA, the CDR3 is TGTGCCAGCAGCCCGGACGGAGTGAACACTGAAGCTTTCTTT. This translates into CASSPDGVNTEAFF.

The gene calls are TRBV28 and TRBJ1-6; tentatively, D is TRBD1 (5 bases). Trimming left V 7 bases short and J 7 bases short, with 11 bases between. The germline V gene encodes CDR1 MDHEN and CDR2 SYDVKM. The CDR3 covers 13 residues. The CDR3 reads CASKTVGNSPLHF. The DNA for the CDR3 is TGTGCCAGCAAGACAGTGGGAAATTCACCCCTCCACTTT.

There are a few counts of this clonotype. This chain's CDR3 is CSGPSSGRAGVTDTQYF. Written as DNA, the CDR3 is TGCAGCGGACCATCTAGCGGGAGGGCCGGGGTCACAGATACGCAGTATTTT. This chain joins TRBV20-1 and TRBJ2-3, with 12 bases fitting TRBD2. CDR3 length equals 17 residues. From germline, CDR1 is DFQATT and CDR2 SNEGSKA (reference sequence).

As concerns this clonotype: This may be a read error: a much more frequent sequence differs by one nucleotide. In DNA, the CDR3 is TGCCGCGTACAGACAAGCTACGAGCAGTACTTC. It specifies CRVQTSYEQYF. This chain uses TRBV29-1 with TRBJ2-7; D gene ambiguous. The CDR3 spans 11 residues. CDR1 SQVTM and CDR2 ANQGSEA come from the germline V gene.

With regard to this clonotype: It may be a read error: a sequence one base away is much more abundant. This chain connects TRBV29-1 to TRBJ2-1, with TRBD1 matching over 9 bases. Germline V gene lookup returns CDR1 SQVTM and CDR2 ANQGSEA. The CDR3 has 14 residues. The CDR3 spells CNVGTGRGRNEQFF. The CDR3 DNA reads TGCAACGTTGGGACAGGGAGAGGTAGGAATGAGCAGTTCTTC.

This clonotype was picked up many times. The chain carries TRBV20-1 and TRBJ2-7; 12 bases line up with TRBD2. V shed 6 bases, J shed 4 bases, and the junction held 4 bases outside the gene matches. In germline, CDR1 is DFQATT, CDR2 SNEGSKA (reference sequence). The CDR3 is made up of 13 amino acids. The CDR3 is CSAPGLAGYEQYF. DNA of the CDR3: TGCAGTGCCCCGGGACTAGCGGGTTACGAGCAGTACTTC.

This clonotype was counted many times. The chain uses TRBV20-1 and TRBJ2-1; 10 bases fit TRBD2. Germline CDR1 and CDR2: DFQATT and SNEGSKA (reference sequence). V lost 5 bases and J lost 3; bases outside the gene matches: 7. This CDR3 has 15 amino acids. The DNA of the CDR3 is TGCAGTGCTTGGGTAGCGGGAGGACTCTACAATGAGCAGTTCTTC. Translated: CSAWVAGGLYNEQFF.

This clonotype was seen more than once but under ten times. The rearrangement uses TRBV5-5 and TRBJ2-5; the D is unclear. The V gene lost 6 bases and the J gene lost 0 bases, with 12 bases spanning the gap. CDR1 SGHKS and CDR2 YYEKEE come from the germline V gene (reference sequence). The CDR3 has 14 amino acids. CDR3: CASKPSADQETQYF. Here the CDR3 DNA reads TGTGCCAGCAAACCCTCGGCGGACCAAGAGACCCAGTACTTC.

The sample holds many counts of this clonotype. The chain combines TRBV7-9 with TRBJ2-1; D is unresolved. Germline assignment: CDR1 SEHNR and CDR2 FQNEAQ (reference sequence). V was cut by 6 bases and J by 8 bases, with 5 bases left in between. The CDR3 is made up of 10 amino acids. This chain's CDR3 is CASRRDEQFF. CDR3 coding DNA: TGTGCCAGCAGACGTGATGAGCAGTTCTTC.

The V call is TRBV7-3, the J call TRBJ2-1, with D possibly being TRBD2 (5 bases). The ends were cut back, 1 base at V and 0 bases at J, with 10 bases in the middle. The CDR3 loop spans 16 amino acids. The germline CDR1 and CDR2 sequences are SGHTA and FQGTGA. This CDR3 is CASSLNGELSYNEQFF. In nucleotides, the CDR3 is TGTGCCAGCAGCTTAAATGGGGAGCTCTCCTACAATGAGCAGTTCTTC.

In this sample, this clonotype turned up many times. This rearrangement joins TRBV29-1 to TRBJ2-5; TRBD1 or TRBD2 may be the D gene (5 bases each). Germline-derived CDR1 and CDR2 are SQVTM and ANQGSEA. CDR3 length: 12 residues. The V end was cut by 5 bases, the J end by 0 bases, with 7 bases between. The CDR3 is CSVRGDQETQYF. In DNA form, the CDR3 reads TGCAGCGTTAGGGGAGACCAAGAGACCCAGTACTTC.

This clonotype has at least ten counts. The CDR3 bases are TGCAGTGCTAGAGATCAACGCCGACAGGTTTATGGCTACACCTTC. Amino acids: CSARDQRRQVYGYTF. The genes are TRBV20-1 and TRBJ1-2; D possibly corresponds to TRBD1 (6 bases). This CDR3 comprises 15 residues. Germline loops: CDR1 DFQATT, CDR2 SNEGSKA (reference sequence). Trimming cost V 0 bases and J 5 bases, with 16 bases left between them.

With respect to this clonotype: This may stem from a read error, because a much larger clone lies one nucleotide away. The CDR3 does not end in the conserved phenylalanine or tryptophan, so this is likely a read error. The rearrangement links TRBV7-2 to TRBJ1-1; tentative D call: TRBD1 (5 bases). Trimming took off 0 bases at V and 5 bases at J, with 16 bases between the two ends. Germline assignment: CDR1 SGHTA and CDR2 FQGNSA. The CDR3 extends over 16 amino acids. The chain's CDR3 is CASSLAWQGGRTEAFY. CDR3 nucleotides: TGTGCCAGCAGCTTAGCGTGGCAGGGAGGCAGGACTGAAGCTTTCTAT.

The chain joins TRBV20-1 to TRBJ2-7; 7 nucleotides line up with TRBD2. Near its end, the DNA agrees better with TRBJ2-5, so the J call may be wrong. This CDR3 comprises 16 residues. Germline V lookup: CDR1 DFQATT, CDR2 SNEGSKA (reference sequence). The CDR3: CSARRPTGLDEETQYF. CDR3 sequence (DNA): TGCAGTGCTAGACGCCCCACCGGACTAGATGAGGAGACCCAGTACTTC.

This clonotype occurred many times. The chain combines TRBV5-6 with TRBJ1-1; 8 nucleotides agree with TRBD1. The CDR3 sequence is 17 residues long. CDR1 is SGHDT, CDR2 YYEEEE, per germline. Germline trimming cut 3 bases from V and 4 bases from J; bases unmatched to any gene: 14. CDR3 bases: TGTGCCAGCAGCTACGGACAGGGCCATTTAACAAGCACTGAAGCTTTCTTT. This sequence encodes CASSYGQGHLTSTEAFF.

CDR3 DNA sequence: TGCGCCAGCAGCACCGGACAGGGTTTGGACACCTTC. It is translated as CASSTGQGLDTF. The chain combines TRBV5-1 with TRBJ1-2, with 8 bases matching TRBD1. J gave up 12 bases and V 4 bases, and 8 bases lay outside the gene matches. The germline V gene has CDR1 SGHRS and CDR2 YFSETQ. This CDR3 has 12 residues.

This clonotype was counted ten times or more. The chain couples TRBV29-1 to TRBJ1-2; 7 nucleotides agree with TRBD1. The V gene's germline CDR1 is SQVTM and CDR2 ANQGSEA. The J segment lost 4 bases and the V segment lost 5 bases, leaving 7 bases of the junction unmatched. This CDR3 comprises 13 residues. CDR3 loop: CSVSARGFYGYTF. The CDR3 DNA reads TGCAGCGTTTCTGCCAGGGGGTTCTATGGCTACACCTTC.

J is TRBJ1-1 and V is TRBV6-5; D gene ambiguous. The CDR3 contains 14 residues. In germline, CDR1 is MNHEY, CDR2 SVGAGI. V shed 0 bases and J shed 1 base, with 6 bases lying between them. DNA of the CDR3: TGTGCCAGCAGTTACTCGTTACAGAACACTGAAGCTTTCTTT. It yields the protein CASSYSLQNTEAFF.

The chain uses TRBV15 and TRBJ2-1; 12 nucleotides align to TRBD2. The CDR3 has 15 amino acids. V dropped 3 bases and J dropped 7; count of bases not matched to a gene: 4. CDR1 LNHNV and CDR2 YYDKDF come from the germline V gene (reference sequence). CDR3 nucleotides: TGTGCCACCAGCAGGGCTAGCGGGGGGGCAAATGAGCAGTTCTTC. This codes for CATSRASGGANEQFF. Based on the CDR3 plus reference TRBV15 and TRBJ2-1, the full variable domain is DAMVIQNPRYQVTQFGKPVTLSCSQTLNHNVMYWYQQKSSQAPKLLFHYYDKDFNNEADTPDNFQSRRPNTSFCFLDIRSPGLGDTAMYLCATSRASGGANEQFFGPGTRLTVL.

In regard to this clonotype: Just one base apart from a much larger clone, this may be a read error. The chain has TRBV12-3 or TRBV12-4 and TRBJ2-1, with TRBD2 matching 7 bases. The DNA end is more similar to TRBJ2-7, so the J call may be wrong. The CDR3 covers 15 residues. CDR3 sequence reads: CASSFQLANYNEQYF. The CDR3 bases are TGTGCCAGCAGTTTTCAACTAGCGAACTACAATGAGCAGTACTTC.

The table lists this clonotype with a few counts. The chain uses TRBV5-1 and TRBJ1-1, with D perhaps matching TRBD1 (5 bases). In germline, CDR1 is SGHRS, CDR2 YFSETQ. This CDR3 has 15 amino acids. V lost 0 bases, J lost 3 bases, and 12 bases lay in between. CDR3 protein: CASSLGGGWDTEAFF. In nucleotides, the CDR3 is TGCGCCAGCAGCTTGGGTGGGGGTTGGGACACTGAAGCTTTCTTT.

The chain carries TRBV4-1 and TRBJ1-1, with D uncertain. CDR3 size: 15 residues. Between the trimmed V and J ends, which lost 1 base and 1 base, there was a span of 10 bases. The germline V gene encodes CDR1 MGHRA and CDR2 YSYEKL. The CDR3 loop reads CASSQVRRGNTEAFF. In nucleotides, the CDR3 is TGCGCCAGCAGCCAAGTTCGACGGGGGAACACTGAAGCTTTCTTT.

This clonotype was seen only a few times. V gene TRBV20-1 combines with J gene TRBJ1-5; D not resolved. The germline CDR1 and CDR2 sequences are DFQATT and SNEGSKA (reference sequence). The CDR3 has 12 residues. The CDR3: CSAGRSKEPQHF. The DNA for the CDR3 is TGCAGCGCTGGACGGAGCAAGGAGCCCCAGCATTTT.

About this clonotype itself: This may come from a read error, since a much larger clone is one base off. DNA of the CDR3: TGTGCCAGCAGTTTGATGGTCTCTGGGGCCAACGTCCGGACTTTC. It translates to CASSLMVSGANVRTF. V and J are TRBV12-3 or TRBV12-4 and TRBJ2-6; D may be TRBD1 (5 bases). The CDR3 sequence is 15 residues long.